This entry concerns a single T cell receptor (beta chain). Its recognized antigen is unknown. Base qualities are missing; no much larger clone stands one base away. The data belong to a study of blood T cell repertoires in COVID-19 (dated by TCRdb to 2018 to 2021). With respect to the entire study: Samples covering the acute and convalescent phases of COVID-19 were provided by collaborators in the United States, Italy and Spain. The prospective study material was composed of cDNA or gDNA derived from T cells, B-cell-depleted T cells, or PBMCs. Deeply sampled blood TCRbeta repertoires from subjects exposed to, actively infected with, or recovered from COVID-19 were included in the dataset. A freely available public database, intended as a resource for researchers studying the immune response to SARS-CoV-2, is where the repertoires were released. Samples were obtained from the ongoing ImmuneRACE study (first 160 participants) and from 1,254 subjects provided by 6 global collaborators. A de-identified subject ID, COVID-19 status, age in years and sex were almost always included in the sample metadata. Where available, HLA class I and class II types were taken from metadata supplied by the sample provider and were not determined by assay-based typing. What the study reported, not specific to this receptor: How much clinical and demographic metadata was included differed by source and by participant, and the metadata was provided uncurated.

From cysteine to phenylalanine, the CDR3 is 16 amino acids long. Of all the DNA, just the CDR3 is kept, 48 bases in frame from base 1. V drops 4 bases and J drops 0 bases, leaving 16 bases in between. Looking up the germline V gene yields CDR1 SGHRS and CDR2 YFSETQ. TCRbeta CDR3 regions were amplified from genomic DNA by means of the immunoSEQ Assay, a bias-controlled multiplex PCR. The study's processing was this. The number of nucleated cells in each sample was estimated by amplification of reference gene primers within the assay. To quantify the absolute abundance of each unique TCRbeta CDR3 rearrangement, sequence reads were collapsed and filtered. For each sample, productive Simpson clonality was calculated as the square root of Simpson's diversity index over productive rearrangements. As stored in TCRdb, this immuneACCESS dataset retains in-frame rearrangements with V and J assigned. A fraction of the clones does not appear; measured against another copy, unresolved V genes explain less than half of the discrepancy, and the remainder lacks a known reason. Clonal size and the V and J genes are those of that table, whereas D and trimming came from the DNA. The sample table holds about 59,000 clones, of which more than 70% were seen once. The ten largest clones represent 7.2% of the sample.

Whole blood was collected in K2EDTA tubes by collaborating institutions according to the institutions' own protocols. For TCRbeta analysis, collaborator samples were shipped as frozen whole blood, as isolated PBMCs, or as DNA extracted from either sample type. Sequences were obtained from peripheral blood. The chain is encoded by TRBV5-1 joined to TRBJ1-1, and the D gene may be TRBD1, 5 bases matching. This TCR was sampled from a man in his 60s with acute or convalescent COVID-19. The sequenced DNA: TGCGCCAGCAGCCCACAGGAGTTACACTTGAACACTGAAGCTTTCTTT. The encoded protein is CASSPQELHLNTEAFF.